One sample yielded the 11 T cell receptor beta chains listed below, sequenced in a study of T cells in Graves' hyperthyroidism and ophthalmopathy. The CDR3 regions of TCR beta were amplified from RNA transcripts. TCR CDR3 underwent first-round RT-PCR with the HTBI primer set. In TCRdb, the multiplex PCR reads were re-called with MiXCR into one record per CDR3 protein. The data hold 610,000 or so distinct CDR3 sequences, with 46% observed a single time. The sample was peripheral blood or thyroid tissue (not recorded which). The origin of the receptors is a woman aged 18 to 35 with Graves' hyperthyroidism.

The chain recombines TRBV10-3 with TRBJ1-5; D remains unclear. V lost 2 bases, J lost 2 bases, and 13 bases lay in between. CDR3 length equals 16 residues. Germline loops: CDR1 ENHRY, CDR2 SYGVKD. The chain's CDR3 is CAISEGVGVGNQPQHF. The CDR3, as DNA: TGTGCCATCAGTGAGGGCGTCGGGGTTGGCAATCAGCCCCAGCATTTT.

The chain recombines TRBV29-1 with TRBJ1-5; 7 positions agree with TRBD1. CDR3 length equals 13 residues. Germline values: CDR1 SQVTM, CDR2 ANQGSEA. The ends lost 8 bases at V and 6 bases at J; junction bases unmatched: 10. The CDR3 loop reads CSHDRVGSQPQHF. The CDR3 coding sequence is TGCAGCCATGACAGGGTAGGCTCTCAGCCCCAGCATTTT.

The rearrangement uses TRBV29-1 and TRBJ2-2; 12 nucleotides align to TRBD2. This CDR3 has 13 residues. CDR1 and CDR2 from the germline V gene are SQVTM and ANQGSEA. After removal of 3 bases from V and 8 bases from J, the junction contained 1 base not matched to a gene. The CDR3: CSVDGLAGGELFF. DNA for the CDR3: TGCAGCGTTGACGGACTAGCGGGAGGGGAGCTGTTTTTT.

This clonotype has at least ten counts. This chain uses TRBV6-1 with TRBJ1-1, with no clear D. The CDR3 length is 12 residues. The germline V gene has CDR1 MNHNS and CDR2 SASEGT. Trimming took off 2 bases at V and 2 bases at J, with 3 bases between the two ends. The CDR3 DNA is TGTGCCAGCAGTGAAATCAACACTGAAGCTTTCTTT. This codes for CASSEINTEAFF.

This clonotype was counted a few times. The chain links TRBV5-1 to TRBJ2-1; 7 nucleotides agree with TRBD2. Germline-derived CDR1 and CDR2 are SGHRS and YFSETQ. Unmatched junction bases numbered 4, after V lost 4 bases and J lost 6 bases. This CDR3 is built from 13 residues. The CDR3 protein is CASSGLAANEQFF. CDR3 sequence (DNA): TGCGCCAGCAGCGGCCTAGCGGCCAATGAGCAGTTCTTC. The full variable domain, with the rest looked up from reference TRBV5-1 and TRBJ2-1, is KAGVTQTPRYLIKTRGQQVTLSCSPISGHRSVSWYQQTPGQGLQFLFEYFSETQRNKGNFPGRFSGRQFSNSRSEMNVSTLELGDSALYLCASSGLAANEQFFGPGTRLTVL.

This clonotype was observed at least ten times. CDR3 region: CASSLGDRGYQPQHF. CDR3 DNA sequence: TGTGCCAGCAGTTTAGGCGACAGGGGATATCAGCCCCAGCATTTT. The chain uses TRBV27 and TRBJ1-5, with 8 bases aligning to TRBD1. The CDR3 has 15 residues. Germline V CDR1 and CDR2: MNHEY, SMNVEV (reference sequence). Trimming cost V 2 bases and J 5 bases; bases outside gene matches: 5.

The genes are TRBV2 and TRBJ2-7; D is perhaps TRBD1 (6 bases). The CDR3 contains 14 residues. V lost 4 bases and J lost 5, with 15 bases in between. The germline V gene has CDR1 SNHLY and CDR2 FYNNEI. The CDR3 nucleotides are TGTGCCAGCAGTGGGATAGGGGGTCATCACGAGCAGTACTTC. It encodes CASSGIGGHHEQYF.

On this clonotype itself: A much larger clone lies a single base off, so this may be a read error. The gene calls are TRBV2 and TRBJ2-5; no clear D gene. Germline V gene sequence: CDR1 SNHLY, CDR2 FYNNEI. The CDR3 loop spans 15 amino acids. CDR3 protein: CAGSLGSSERETQYF. CDR3 DNA sequence: TGTGCCGGCAGTTTAGGGTCCAGCGAGAGAGAGACCCAGTACTTC.

J is TRBJ2-7 and V is TRBV12-3 or TRBV12-4; 9 nucleotides line up with TRBD1. CDR3 length: 14 amino acids. Losses at the gene ends were 5 bases for V and 6 bases for J; bases not matched to a gene: 8. The CDR3 DNA is TGTGCCAGCAGTCCCGGGACAGGGCAAGGCGAGCAGTACTTC. It codes for CASSPGTGQGEQYF.

The CDR3 bases are TGCGCCAGCTCGCCCCTGGGGGACAGGGGGAGCCAGTACTTC. Its protein is CASSPLGDRGSQYF. The chain employs TRBV4-1 and TRBJ2-5; the match to TRBD1 covers 11 bases. Trimming removed 8 bases from V and 10 bases from J; junction bases left unmatched: 12. The CDR3 is 14 residues long. From germline, CDR1 is MGHRA and CDR2 YSYEKL.

V usage is TRBV27 and J usage is TRBJ2-7; D not certain. Germline-derived CDR1 and CDR2 are MNHEY and SMNVEV (reference sequence). Trimming shortened V by 3 bases and J by 4 bases, and 7 bases separated the two germline ends. The CDR3 loop spans 12 amino acids. CDR3 loop: CASSLPGYEQYF. Written as DNA, the CDR3 is TGTGCCAGCAGTTTGCCTGGATACGAGCAGTACTTC.